The subject of this entry is one T cell receptor (beta chain). Its specificity is not known. The treatment is: around 19 received Ad26.COV2.S at low or high dose, single or two shots; about five received placebo; per-sample allocation not given. Day 63 after the first vaccine or placebo injection was the time point for sampling. A Boston adult aged 18-55 years was the donor. The sample originates from a study of Ad26.COV2.S vaccination and SARS-CoV-2 variants. Data came from immunoSEQ multiplex PCR; TCRdb stores just in-frame clones and leaves some out. The sample shows around 310,000 clones, about nine tenths of them seen only once. The study, taken as a whole, reports: Vaccinees reportedly had broad spike-specific CD8+ and CD4+ T cell responses. Total responses of T cells may have been underestimated by the analyses of TCR breadth and depth.

In germline, CDR1 is WSHSY, CDR2 SAAADI. The CDR3 totals 14 residues. Trimming removed 6 bases at V and 0 bases at J, with 11 bases between. This chain joins TRBV10-2 and TRBJ1-1; D not resolved. The sequences come from peripheral blood, collected in a trial of Ad26.COV2.S vaccine versus placebo. The clonotype was recovered from a person aged 18-65 years who received the Ad26.COV2.S COVID-19 vaccine or a placebo. CDR3: CASRDPGLNTEAFF. CDR3 DNA sequence: TGCGCCAGCAGGGACCCCGGGCTGAACACTGAAGCTTTCTTT.